This T cell receptor beta chain is drawn from a study of CD8 T cells in ankylosing spondylitis. This clonotype has a count of ten or more. Its antigen is undetermined. Study-wide points: Significantly higher representation of disease-linked clones was reported for matched ankylosing spondylitis synovial fluid. Fewer than ten highly homologous variants made up a TCR beta motif that seemed to typify ankylosing spondylitis blood.

Generation of TCR beta libraries employed quantitative 5'-RACE incorporating molecular barcodes. Each CDR3 protein gets one entry after TCRdb re-called the 5' RACE reads with MiXCR. The table lists 190,000 or so distinct CDR3 sequences, around 13% of them singletons, with about 15% in the top ten. The sequenced material came from blood, either unsorted or a sorted T cell fraction (not recorded which). This clonotype was obtained from a male donor with ankylosing spondylitis or in good health (not recorded which).

CDR3 in DNA: TGTGCCAGCAGTTGGGACACCTCCTACGAGCAGTACTTC. The encoded protein is CASSWDTSYEQYF. This sequence joins TRBV12-3 or TRBV12-4 and TRBJ2-7, with a weak D call TRBD1 (6 bases). V lost 4 bases to trimming and J lost 0 bases, with 7 bases between them. CDR3 size: 13 residues.